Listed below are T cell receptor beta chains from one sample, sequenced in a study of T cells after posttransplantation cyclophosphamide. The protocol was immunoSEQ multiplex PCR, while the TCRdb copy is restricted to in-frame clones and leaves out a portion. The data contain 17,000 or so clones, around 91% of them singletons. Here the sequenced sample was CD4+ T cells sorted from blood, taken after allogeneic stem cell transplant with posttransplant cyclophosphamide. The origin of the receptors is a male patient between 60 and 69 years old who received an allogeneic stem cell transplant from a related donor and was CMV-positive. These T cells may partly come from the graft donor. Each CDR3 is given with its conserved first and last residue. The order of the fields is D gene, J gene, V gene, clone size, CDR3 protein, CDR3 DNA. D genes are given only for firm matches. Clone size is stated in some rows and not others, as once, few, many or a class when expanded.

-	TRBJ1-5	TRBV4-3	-	CADRSRVGQPQHF	TGCGCCGACCGGTCCAGGGTCGGTCAGCCCCAGCATTTT
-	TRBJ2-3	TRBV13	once	CASSFQQLSSTDTQYF	TGTGCCAGCAGCTTCCAACAATTATCTAGCACAGATACGCAGTATTTT
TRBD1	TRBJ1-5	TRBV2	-	CASKYDTGGRQPQHF	TGTGCCAGCAAATACGACACAGGGGGTAGACAGCCCCAGCATTTT
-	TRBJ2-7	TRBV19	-	CASSMLGDGSSYEQYF	TGTGCCAGTAGTATGTTAGGCGACGGGAGCTCCTACGAGCAGTACTTC
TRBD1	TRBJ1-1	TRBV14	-	CASSQKRQGTEAFF	TGTGCCAGCAGCCAAAAGAGACAGGGCACTGAAGCTTTCTTT
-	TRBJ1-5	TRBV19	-	CASISAAGSSKADQPQHF	TGTGCCAGTATCTCCGCCGCGGGGTCCTCGAAGGCCGATCAGCCCCAGCATTTT
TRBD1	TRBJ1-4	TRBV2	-	CASRRPGQGNEKLFF	TGTGCCAGCAGGAGACCGGGACAGGGGAATGAAAAACTGTTTTTT
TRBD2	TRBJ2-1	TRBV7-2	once	CATGLAGGREQFF	TGTGCCACCGGACTAGCGGGGGGGCGGGAGCAGTTCTTC
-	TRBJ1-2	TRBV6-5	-	CASSKGRYYGYTF	TGTGCCAGCAGTAAAGGGAGATACTATGGCTACACCTTC
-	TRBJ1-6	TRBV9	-	CASSAGGNHYNSPLHF	TGTGCCAGCAGCGCCGGGGGGAACCACTATAATTCACCCCTCCACTTT